This TCR beta chain was sequenced for a study of blood T cell repertoires in COVID-19. Turning to the study itself: Donors in the United States, Italy and Spain gave samples during acute or convalescent COVID-19.

Profiling relied on immunoSEQ multiplex PCR, and the TCRdb table lists in-frame clones only, not all of them. Among 170,000 or so clones listed, over 75% were seen once. The V and J ends lost 4 bases and 1 base respectively, with 7 bases between them. The CDR3 spans 12 residues. CDR1 is SQVTM, CDR2 ANQGSEA, per germline. J is TRBJ1-1 and V is TRBV29-1, with unresolved D. The sequence came from a man aged 65-85 years with active or convalescent COVID-19. The sequenced sample consisted of peripheral blood. CDR3 sequence reads: CSVVAGNTEAFF. CDR3 nucleotides: TGCAGCGTTGTTGCAGGGAACACTGAAGCTTTCTTT.